The entry below gives a single T cell receptor beta chain sequence along with its context. Assay used: immunoSEQ multiplex PCR; TCRdb lists only in-frame clones, some missing. The sample shows tens of thousands of clones, approximately 85% of them seen only once. This CDR3 has 14 amino acids. V lost 0 bases and J 0 bases, leaving 7 bases between the germline ends. Germline CDR1 reads SGHRS; CDR2 reads YFSETQ. The data stem from a study of OX40 agonist ivuxolimab in advanced cancers. Sequencing was performed on CD4+ or CD8+ T cells sorted from blood, taken in a trial of the OX40 agonist ivuxolimab. The V call is TRBV5-1, the J call TRBJ2-7; D unresolved. The TCR was taken from an adult with an advanced solid tumor such as melanoma, head and neck, liver or kidney cancer. CDR3 nucleotides: TGCGCCAGCAGCTTGGCGCCTGACTCCTACGAGCAGTACTTC. Protein sequence: CASSLAPDSYEQYF.